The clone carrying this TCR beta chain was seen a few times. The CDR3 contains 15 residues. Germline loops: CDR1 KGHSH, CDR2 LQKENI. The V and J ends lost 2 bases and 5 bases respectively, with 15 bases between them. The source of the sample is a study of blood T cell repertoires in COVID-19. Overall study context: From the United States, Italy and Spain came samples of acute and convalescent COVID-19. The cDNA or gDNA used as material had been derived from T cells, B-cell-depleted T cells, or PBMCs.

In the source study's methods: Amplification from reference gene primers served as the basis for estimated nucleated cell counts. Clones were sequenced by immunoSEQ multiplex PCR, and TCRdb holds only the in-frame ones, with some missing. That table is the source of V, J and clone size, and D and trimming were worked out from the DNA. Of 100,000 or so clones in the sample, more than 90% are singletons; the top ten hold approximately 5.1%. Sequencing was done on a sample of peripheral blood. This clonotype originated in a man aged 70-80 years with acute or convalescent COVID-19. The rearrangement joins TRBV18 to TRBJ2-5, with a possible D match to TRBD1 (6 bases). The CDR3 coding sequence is TGTGCCAGCTCACCATTAGAGGGGGTTCACGAGACCCAGTACTTC. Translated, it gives CASSPLEGVHETQYF.